This passage covers 24 T cell receptor beta chains from one sample sequenced in a study of naive and memory T cell subsets. Findings and caveats of the study: Possibly reflecting memory cells re-expressing CD45RA, a few larger clonotypes occurred in naive repertoires, especially CD8.

The beta constant-region primer was an equimolar mix of two oligonucleotides covering TRBC1 and TRBC2. The ligated cDNA underwent four PCR rounds using SP2 and nested alpha and beta constant-region primers. MiXCR was run by TCRdb on the UMI-ligation and nested PCR reads, yielding one entry per CDR3 protein. Found here are approximately 140,000 distinct CDR3 sequences, 22% of them singletons; the top ten hold 0.11%. Their antigen targets remain unknown. Sequencing input: naive CD4+ T cells from blood. Receptor source: a human donor in good health.

This clonotype was picked up many times. The chain is built from TRBV12-3 or TRBV12-4 and TRBJ1-5; the match to TRBD1 covers 10 bases. CDR3 size: 16 residues. Trimming removed 6 bases from V and 0 bases from J; junction bases left unmatched: 5. The CDR3 nucleotides are TGTGCCAGCAGACGGGACAGGGGTTATAGCAATCAGCCCCAGCATTTT. Amino acids: CASRRDRGYSNQPQHF.

This chain connects TRBV24-1 to TRBJ2-7; D not certain. The germline CDR1 and CDR2 sequences are KGHDR and SFDVKD. Trimming removed 0 bases from V and 7 bases from J, with 3 bases in between. The CDR3 loop spans 11 amino acids. The CDR3 here is CATSDLGEQYF. CDR3 nucleotides: TGTGCCACCAGTGATTTGGGTGAGCAGTACTTC.

The V call is TRBV12-3 or TRBV12-4, the J call TRBJ2-7; maybe TRBD1 (5 bases). V shed 6 bases and J shed 0 bases, with 12 bases lying between them. This CDR3 has 14 amino acids. CDR3 loop: CASSTQEFSYEQYF. CDR3 sequence (DNA): TGTGCCAGCAGCACACAGGAATTCTCCTACGAGCAGTACTTC.

The CDR3 loop is CSAFDRGGAGRYNEQFF. CDR3 DNA: TGCAGTGCTTTCGACAGGGGGGGGGCTGGTCGCTACAATGAGCAGTTCTTC. The chain combines TRBV20-1 with TRBJ2-1; TRBD1 matches 9 bases. Germline lookup yields CDR1 DFQATT and CDR2 SNEGSKA (reference sequence). This CDR3 comprises 17 residues. The V gene end was trimmed by 5 bases and the J gene end by 3 bases; junction bases not matched to a gene: 14.

The chain links TRBV7-2 to TRBJ2-1; maybe TRBD2 (6 bases). The CDR3 is made up of 16 amino acids. The V end lost 8 bases, the J end lost 8 bases, and 25 bases lay between the germline ends. CDR1 is SGHTA, CDR2 FQGNSA, per germline. The CDR3 nucleotides read TGTGCCAGCGGTAATAGAGTTGCGGGAACTTTATATGAGCAGTTCTTC. It codes for CASGNRVAGTLYEQFF.

The chain employs TRBV5-1 and TRBJ1-1; the D gene is possibly TRBD1 (6 bases). Trimming shortened V by 0 bases and J by 3 bases, and 12 bases separated the two germline ends. Germline V gene lookup returns CDR1 SGHRS and CDR2 YFSETQ. The CDR3 runs 15 residues. CDR3 nucleotide sequence: TGCGCCAGCAGCTTGGACAGGGTGGTTGACACTGAAGCTTTCTTT. Amino acid sequence: CASSLDRVVDTEAFF.

This clonotype was counted many times. The genes are TRBV4-3 and TRBJ2-7; 9 positions match TRBD2. V shed 8 bases and J 2 bases; nucleotides not matched to a gene: 7. The germline gives CDR1 LGHNA, CDR2 YSLEER. The CDR3 length is 14 residues. The CDR3 DNA is TGCGCCAGCTCCATGACTAGCGGTACCTACGAGCAGTACTTC. The encoded protein is CASSMTSGTYEQYF.

This chain links TRBV28 with TRBJ1-5; D is unresolved. CDR1 is MDHEN and CDR2 is SYDVKM in the germline V gene. The CDR3 totals 14 residues. V was shortened by 3 bases and J by 0 bases, with 6 bases between the two germline ends. CDR3 amino acids: CASSFSGSNQPQHF. The DNA for the CDR3 is TGTGCCAGCAGTTTTTCAGGTAGCAATCAGCCCCAGCATTTT.

The rearrangement joins TRBV5-1 to TRBJ2-5; TRBD1 aligns across 11 bases. CDR3 length: 15 residues. Losses at the gene ends were 3 bases for V and 5 bases for J; bases not matched to a gene: 6. Germline V gene data show CDR1 as SGHRS and CDR2 as YFSETQ. CDR3 in amino acids: CASSSPGTGGETQYF. The CDR3 DNA reads as TGCGCCAGCAGCTCACCCGGGACAGGGGGGGAGACCCAGTACTTC.

The chain carries TRBV29-1 and TRBJ2-1, with a possible D match to TRBD2 (5 bases). The germline V gene has CDR1 SQVTM and CDR2 ANQGSEA. The CDR3 sequence is 11 residues long. The V gene lost 8 bases and the J gene lost 7 bases, with 12 bases spanning the gap. CDR3 amino acids: CSSRGWNEQFF. The CDR3 region has the DNA TGCAGCTCCCGGGGTTGGAATGAGCAGTTCTTC.

This clonotype was seen a handful of times. The chain has TRBV4-1 and TRBJ2-1; TRBD1 or TRBD2 may be the D gene (5 bases each). Germline V gene data show CDR1 as MGHRA and CDR2 as YSYEKL. The V gene lost 0 bases and the J gene lost 2 bases, with 8 bases spanning the gap. The CDR3 extends over 15 amino acids. In DNA, the CDR3 is TGCGCCAGCAGCCAAGATGGGGGTACCTACAATGAGCAGTTCTTC. This gives the protein CASSQDGGTYNEQFF.

This clonotype was seen at least ten times. The CDR3, as DNA: TGTGCCAGCTCACCACCGGTAATTCCCCCGACGAATACGCAGTATTTT. The encoded protein is CASSPPVIPPTNTQYF. J is TRBJ2-3 and V is TRBV18; no definite D call. CDR3 length: 16 amino acids. The V and J ends lost 0 bases and 7 bases respectively, with 17 bases between them. Germline loops: CDR1 KGHSH, CDR2 LQKENI.

Turning to this clonotype: It is likely a read error, because the conserved phenylalanine at the end of the CDR3 is missing. CDR3 residues: CASSESGSSRPQHS. The CDR3 coding sequence is TGCGCCAGCAGTGAGTCGGGCAGCTCAAGGCCCCAGCATTCT. The chain carries TRBV10-1 and TRBJ1-5; D uncertain. In germline, CDR1 is WNHNN, CDR2 SYGVQD (reference sequence). V was trimmed by 0 bases and J by 9 bases, leaving 12 bases between them. The CDR3 has 14 amino acids.

A few counts support this clonotype. The J gene is TRBJ1-2, the V gene TRBV13; weak D call: TRBD1 (6 bases). Deletions cut 1 base from V and 0 bases from J, with 9 bases between. From germline, CDR1 is PRHDT and CDR2 FYEKMQ (reference sequence). The CDR3 sequence is 15 residues long. The chain's CDR3 is CASSLVGGTNYGYTF. CDR3 sequence (DNA): TGTGCCAGCAGCTTAGTAGGGGGTACTAACTATGGCTACACCTTC.

There are a few counts of this clonotype. The rearrangement joins TRBV19 to TRBJ1-2, with D unresolved. Trimming shortened V by 3 bases and J by 4 bases, and 12 bases separated the two germline ends. Germline loops: CDR1 LNHDA, CDR2 SQIVND (reference sequence). CDR3 length equals 14 residues. CDR3: CASSMGGEIYGYTF. CDR3 sequence (DNA): TGTGCCAGTAGTATGGGCGGAGAGATCTATGGCTACACCTTC.

V gene TRBV12-3 or TRBV12-4 combines with J gene TRBJ2-1, with 7 bases that match TRBD2. The J segment lost 7 bases and the V segment lost 0 bases, leaving 6 bases of the junction unmatched. The length of the CDR3 is 15 residues. The CDR3 spells CASSLAGGPENEQFF. The CDR3 DNA is TGTGCCAGCAGTTTAGCGGGAGGGCCTGAGAATGAGCAGTTCTTC.

V and J are TRBV12-3 or TRBV12-4 and TRBJ2-1; no clear D gene. The CDR3 has 12 amino acids. Trimming stripped 1 base from V and 12 bases from J, with 10 bases between. The CDR3 region has the DNA TGTGCCAGCAGTTTAGGGTGGTTGGGGCAGTTCTTC. Protein: CASSLGWLGQFF.

V gene TRBV20-1 combines with J gene TRBJ2-7, with a possible D match to TRBD2 (5 bases). The V and J ends lost 5 bases and 6 bases respectively, with 17 bases between them. CDR1 DFQATT and CDR2 SNEGSKA come from the germline V gene (reference sequence). The CDR3 length is 13 residues. The DNA of the CDR3 is TGCAGTGCTCCCCAAACTAGTCTAAGCGAGCAGTACTTC. Protein sequence: CSAPQTSLSEQYF.

On this clonotype: The CDR3 carries no conserved terminal phenylalanine or tryptophan, so it likely arises from a read error. The rearrangement joins TRBV6-5 to TRBJ1-1; tentative D call: TRBD1 (5 bases). The germline V gene has CDR1 MNHEY and CDR2 SVGAGI. Between the trimmed V and J ends, which lost 2 bases and 4 bases, there was a span of 11 bases. The CDR3 totals 14 residues. The CDR3: CASSYAQASTEAFS. The DNA for the CDR3 is TGTGCCAGCAGTTACGCACAGGCCTCCACTGAAGCTTTCTCT.

In its sample, this clonotype was seen a few times. The chain couples TRBV7-2 to TRBJ1-5; the match to TRBD1 covers 9 bases. The junction had 4 bases not matched to a gene; V was cut back by 5 bases and J by 5 bases. Germline V gene data show CDR1 as SGHTA and CDR2 as FQGNSA. The CDR3 covers 14 residues. The CDR3 DNA reads as TGTGCCAGCAGCCGTGGACAGGGGCATCAGCCCCAGCATTTT. It is translated as CASSRGQGHQPQHF. Filled out from reference TRBV7-2 and TRBJ1-5, the complete variable domain reads GAGVSQSPSNKVTEKGKDVELRCDPISGHTALYWYRQSLGQGLEFLIYFQGNSAPDKSGLPSDRFSAERTGGSVSTLTIQRTQQEDSAVYLCASSRGQGHQPQHFGDGTRLSIL.

This rearrangement joins TRBV29-1 to TRBJ2-5; D gene uncertain. Germline loops: CDR1 SQVTM, CDR2 ANQGSEA. The V end lost 4 bases, the J end lost 7 bases, and 16 bases lay between the germline ends. This CDR3 has 13 amino acids. CDR3 in amino acids: CSVARQVPLTQYF. The DNA for the CDR3 is TGCAGCGTTGCTCGGCAGGTCCCATTGACCCAGTACTTC.

The gene calls are TRBV21-1 and TRBJ1-3; the listed D gene, TRBD1, was not tested against the DNA. TRBV21-1 is noted as a pseudogene. This CDR3 comprises 14 residues. CDR3 nucleotides: TGTGCCAGACCCGACAGGTTCTCTGGAAACACCATATATTTT. Protein product: CARPDRFSGNTIYF.

The V and J genes are TRBV20-1 and TRBJ2-3, with D perhaps being TRBD1 or TRBD2 (5 bases each). V lost 5 bases and J lost 2, with 11 bases in between. CDR1 is DFQATT and CDR2 is SNEGSKA in the germline V gene (reference sequence). This CDR3 has 13 amino acids. In nucleotides, the CDR3 is TGCAGTGCTCATTACGGGACCACAGATACGCAGTATTTT. Its protein product is CSAHYGTTDTQYF.

Only a few counts were recorded for this clonotype. Here the CDR3 DNA reads TGTGCCAGCAGTACCTGGGGAGGGGGTTATAGCAATCAGCCCCAGCATTTT. Its protein is CASSTWGGGYSNQPQHF. The chain recombines TRBV12-3 or TRBV12-4 with TRBJ1-5; perhaps TRBD1 as D (6 bases). The V gene lost 5 bases and the J gene lost 0 bases, with 17 bases spanning the gap. The CDR3 covers 17 residues.